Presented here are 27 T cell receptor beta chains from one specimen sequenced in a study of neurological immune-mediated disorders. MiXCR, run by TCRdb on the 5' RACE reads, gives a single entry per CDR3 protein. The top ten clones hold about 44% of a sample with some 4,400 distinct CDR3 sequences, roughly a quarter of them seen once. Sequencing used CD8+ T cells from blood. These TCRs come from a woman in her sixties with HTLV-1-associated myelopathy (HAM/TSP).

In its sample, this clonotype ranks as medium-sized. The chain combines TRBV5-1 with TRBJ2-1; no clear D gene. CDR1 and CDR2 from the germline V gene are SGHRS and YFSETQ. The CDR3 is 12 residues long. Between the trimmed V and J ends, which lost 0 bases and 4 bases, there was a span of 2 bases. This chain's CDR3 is CASSLVYNEQFF. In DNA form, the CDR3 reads TGCGCCAGCAGCTTGGTTTACAATGAGCAGTTCTTC.

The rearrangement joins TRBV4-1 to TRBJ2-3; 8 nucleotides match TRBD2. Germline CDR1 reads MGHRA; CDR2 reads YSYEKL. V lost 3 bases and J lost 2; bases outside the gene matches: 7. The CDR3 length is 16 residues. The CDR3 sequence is CASSQRYSGTTDTQYF. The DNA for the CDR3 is TGCGCCAGCAGCCAGAGATATAGCGGGACCACAGATACGCAGTATTTT.

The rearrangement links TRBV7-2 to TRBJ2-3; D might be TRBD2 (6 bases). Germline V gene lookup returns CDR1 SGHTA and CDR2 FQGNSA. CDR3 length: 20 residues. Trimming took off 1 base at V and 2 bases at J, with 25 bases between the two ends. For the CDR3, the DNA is TGTGCCAGCAGCTTAGAGTACATGCGGCTTAGCGGACTAAACACAGATACGCAGTATTTT. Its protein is CASSLEYMRLSGLNTDTQYF. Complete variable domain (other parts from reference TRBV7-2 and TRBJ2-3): GAGVSQSPSNKVTEKGKDVELRCDPISGHTALYWYRQSLGQGLEFLIYFQGNSAPDKSGLPSDRFSAERTGGSVSTLTIQRTQQEDSAVYLCASSLEYMRLSGLNTDTQYFGPGTRLTVL.

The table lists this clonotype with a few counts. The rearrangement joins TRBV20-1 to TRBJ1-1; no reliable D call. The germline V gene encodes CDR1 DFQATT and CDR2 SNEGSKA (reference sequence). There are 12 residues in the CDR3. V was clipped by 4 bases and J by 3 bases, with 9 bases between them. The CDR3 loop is CSAIGVDTEAFF. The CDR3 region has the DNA TGCAGTGCTATCGGGGTGGACACTGAAGCTTTCTTT.

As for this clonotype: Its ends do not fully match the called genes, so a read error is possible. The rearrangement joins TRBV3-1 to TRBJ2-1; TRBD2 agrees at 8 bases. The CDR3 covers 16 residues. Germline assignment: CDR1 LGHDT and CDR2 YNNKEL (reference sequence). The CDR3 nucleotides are TGTGCCAGCAGCCTATCAGGACTAGCTGAGTACAATGAGCAGTTATTC. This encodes CASSLSGLAEYNEQLF.

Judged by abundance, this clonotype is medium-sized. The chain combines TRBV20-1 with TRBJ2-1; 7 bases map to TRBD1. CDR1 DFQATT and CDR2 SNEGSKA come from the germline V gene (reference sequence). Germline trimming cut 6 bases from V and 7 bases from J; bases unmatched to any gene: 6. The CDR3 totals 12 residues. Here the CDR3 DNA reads TGCAGTGCCGGGACAGCCCCAAATGAGCAGTTCTTC. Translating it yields CSAGTAPNEQFF.

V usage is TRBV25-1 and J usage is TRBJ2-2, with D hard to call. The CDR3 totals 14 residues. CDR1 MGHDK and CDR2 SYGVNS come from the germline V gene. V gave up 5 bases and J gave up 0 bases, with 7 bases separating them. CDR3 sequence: CASSPTANTGELFF. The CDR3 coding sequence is TGTGCCAGCAGTCCAACAGCGAACACCGGGGAGCTGTTTTTT.

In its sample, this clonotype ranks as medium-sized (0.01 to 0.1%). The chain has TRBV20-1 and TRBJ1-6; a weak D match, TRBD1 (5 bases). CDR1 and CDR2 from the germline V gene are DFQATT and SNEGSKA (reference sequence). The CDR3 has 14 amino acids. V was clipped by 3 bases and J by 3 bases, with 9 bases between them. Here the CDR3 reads CSASPGNYNSPLHF. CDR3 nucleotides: TGCAGTGCTAGCCCAGGGAACTATAATTCACCCCTCCACTTT.

The DNA for the CDR3 is TGTGCCAGCAGTGCACCACTAGCGGCAGACTACGAGCAGTACTTC. Translation: CASSAPLAADYEQYF. The rearrangement joins TRBV6-2 or TRBV6-3 to TRBJ2-7; 8 bases align to TRBD2. The CDR3 has 15 residues. Germline V CDR1 and CDR2: MNHEY, SVGEGT. The V and J ends lost 5 bases and 3 bases, in that order; junction bases with no gene match: 9.

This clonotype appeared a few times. CDR3 DNA sequence: TGTGCCAGCTCAGTGACAGGGGTCTTCGATCACGAGCAGTACTTC. This encodes CASSVTGVFDHEQYF. The V and J genes are TRBV18 and TRBJ2-7; 8 bases line up with TRBD1. V shed 5 bases and J 5 bases; nucleotides not matched to a gene: 11. The CDR3 is made up of 15 amino acids. CDR1 and CDR2 (germline): KGHSH, LQKENI.

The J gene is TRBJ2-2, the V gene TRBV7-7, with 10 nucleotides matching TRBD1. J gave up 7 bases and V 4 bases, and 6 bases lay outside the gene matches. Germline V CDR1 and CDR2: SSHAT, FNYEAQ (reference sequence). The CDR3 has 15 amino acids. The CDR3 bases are TGTGCCAGCAGCTCCAGACAGGGGGCTAACGGGGAGCTGTTTTTT. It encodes CASSSRQGANGELFF.

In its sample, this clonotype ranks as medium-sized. In DNA, the CDR3 is TGTGCCAGCACGGGACTCGACACTTCCTACAATGAGCAGTTCTTC. As protein: CASTGLDTSYNEQFF. V and J are TRBV2 and TRBJ2-1; a possible D gene is TRBD2 (6 bases). The CDR3 consists of 15 residues. Germline assignment: CDR1 SNHLY and CDR2 FYNNEI. V was cut by 7 bases and J by 1 base, with 14 bases left in between.

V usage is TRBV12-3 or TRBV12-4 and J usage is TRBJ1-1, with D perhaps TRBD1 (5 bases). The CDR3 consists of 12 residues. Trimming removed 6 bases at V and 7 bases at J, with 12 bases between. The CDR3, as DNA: TGTGCCAGCAGGTGGGAGGGGTTTGAAGCTTTCTTT. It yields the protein CASRWEGFEAFF.

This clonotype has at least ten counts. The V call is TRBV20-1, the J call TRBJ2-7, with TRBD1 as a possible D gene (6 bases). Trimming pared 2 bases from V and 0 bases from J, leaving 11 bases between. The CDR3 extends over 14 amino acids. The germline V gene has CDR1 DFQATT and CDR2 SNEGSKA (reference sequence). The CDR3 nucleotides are TGCAGTGCTAGACACGAAGGGGGCTCCTACGAGCAGTACTTC. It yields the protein CSARHEGGSYEQYF.

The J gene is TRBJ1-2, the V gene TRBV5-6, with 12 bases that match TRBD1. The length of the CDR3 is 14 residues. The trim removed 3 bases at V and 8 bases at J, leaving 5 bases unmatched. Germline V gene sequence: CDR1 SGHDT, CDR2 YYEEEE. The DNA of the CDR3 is TGTGCCAGCAGCTGGGCCGGGACAGGGGGCGGCTACACCTTC. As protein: CASSWAGTGGGYTF.

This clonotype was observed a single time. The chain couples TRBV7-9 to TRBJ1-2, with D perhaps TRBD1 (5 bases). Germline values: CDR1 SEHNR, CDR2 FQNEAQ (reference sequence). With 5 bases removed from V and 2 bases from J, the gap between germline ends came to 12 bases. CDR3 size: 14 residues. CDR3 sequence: CASSQTGVNYGYTF. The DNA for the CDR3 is TGTGCCAGCAGCCAGACGGGGGTAAACTATGGCTACACCTTC.

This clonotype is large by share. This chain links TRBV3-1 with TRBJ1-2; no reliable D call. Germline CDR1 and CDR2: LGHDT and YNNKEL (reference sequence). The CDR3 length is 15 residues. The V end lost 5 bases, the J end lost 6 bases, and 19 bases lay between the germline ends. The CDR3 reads CASSEGMTSEDGYTF. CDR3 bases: TGTGCCAGCAGCGAGGGAATGACGTCCGAGGATGGCTACACCTTC.

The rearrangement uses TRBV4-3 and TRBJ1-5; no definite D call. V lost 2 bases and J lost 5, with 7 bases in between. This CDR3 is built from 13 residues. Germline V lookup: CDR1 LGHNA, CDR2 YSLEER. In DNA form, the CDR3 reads TGCGCCAGCAGCCAACTTCGGGATCAGCCCCAGCATTTT. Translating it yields CASSQLRDQPQHF.

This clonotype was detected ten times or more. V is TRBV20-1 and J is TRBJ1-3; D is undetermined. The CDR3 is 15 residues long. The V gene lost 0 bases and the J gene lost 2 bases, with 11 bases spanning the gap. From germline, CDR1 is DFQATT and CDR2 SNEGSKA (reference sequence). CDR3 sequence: CSARDRKLAGNTIYF. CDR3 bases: TGCAGTGCTAGAGATCGCAAGTTGGCTGGAAACACCATATATTTT.

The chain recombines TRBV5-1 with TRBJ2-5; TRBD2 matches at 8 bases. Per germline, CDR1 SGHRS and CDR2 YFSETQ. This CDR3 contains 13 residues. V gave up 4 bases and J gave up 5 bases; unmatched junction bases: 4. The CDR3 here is CASSQGLEETQYF. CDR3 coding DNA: TGCGCCAGCAGCCAGGGACTAGAGGAGACCCAGTACTTC.

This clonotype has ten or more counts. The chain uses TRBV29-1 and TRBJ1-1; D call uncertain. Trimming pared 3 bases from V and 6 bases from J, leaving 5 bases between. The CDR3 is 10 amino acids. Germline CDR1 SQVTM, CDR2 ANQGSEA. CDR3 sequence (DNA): TGCAGCGTTGAGGTGGCTGAAGCTTTCTTT. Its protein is CSVEVAEAFF.

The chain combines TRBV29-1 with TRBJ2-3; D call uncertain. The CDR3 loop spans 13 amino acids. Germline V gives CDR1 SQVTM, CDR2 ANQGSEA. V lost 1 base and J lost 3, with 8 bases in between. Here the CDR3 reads CSVEVGRTDTQYF. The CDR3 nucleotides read TGCAGCGTTGAAGTAGGTAGAACAGATACGCAGTATTTT.

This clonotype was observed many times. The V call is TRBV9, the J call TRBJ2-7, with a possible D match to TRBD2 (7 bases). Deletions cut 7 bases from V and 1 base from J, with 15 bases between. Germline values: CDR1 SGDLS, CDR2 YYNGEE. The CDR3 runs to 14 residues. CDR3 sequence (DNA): TGTGCCAGCGGGGGGGCGGGGGCGTCCTACGAGCAGTACTTC. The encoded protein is CASGGAGASYEQYF.

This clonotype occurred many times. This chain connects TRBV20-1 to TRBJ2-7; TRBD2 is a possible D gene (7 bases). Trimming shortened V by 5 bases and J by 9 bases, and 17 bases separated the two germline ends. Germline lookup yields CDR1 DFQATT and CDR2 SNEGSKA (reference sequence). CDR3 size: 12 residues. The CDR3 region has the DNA TGCAGTGCTTCACTAACGGGGGGCCCGCAGTACTTC. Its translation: CSASLTGGPQYF.

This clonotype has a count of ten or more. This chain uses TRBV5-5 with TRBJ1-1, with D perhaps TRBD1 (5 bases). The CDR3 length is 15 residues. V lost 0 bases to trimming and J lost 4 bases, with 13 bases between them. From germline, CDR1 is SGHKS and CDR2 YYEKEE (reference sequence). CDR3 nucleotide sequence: TGTGCCAGCAGCTTGGATGGGGGAAGGGGCACTGAAGCTTTCTTT. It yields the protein CASSLDGGRGTEAFF.

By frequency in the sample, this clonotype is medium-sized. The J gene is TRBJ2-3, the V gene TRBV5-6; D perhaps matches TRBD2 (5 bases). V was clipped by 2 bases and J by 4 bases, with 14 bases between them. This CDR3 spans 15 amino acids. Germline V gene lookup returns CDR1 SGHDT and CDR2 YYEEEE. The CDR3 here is CASSLPGKIADTQYF. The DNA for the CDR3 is TGTGCCAGCAGCTTACCGGGGAAGATCGCAGATACGCAGTATTTT.

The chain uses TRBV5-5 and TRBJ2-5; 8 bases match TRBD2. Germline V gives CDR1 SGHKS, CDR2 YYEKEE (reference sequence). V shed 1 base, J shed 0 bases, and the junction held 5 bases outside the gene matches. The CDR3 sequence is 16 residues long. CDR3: CASSLRAGGHQETQYF. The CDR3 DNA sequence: TGTGCCAGCAGCTTGAGGGCGGGGGGCCACCAAGAGACCCAGTACTTC. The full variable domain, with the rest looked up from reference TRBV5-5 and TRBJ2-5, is DAGVTQSPTHLIKTRGQQVTLRCSPISGHKSVSWYQQVLGQGPQFIFQYYEKEERGRGNFPDRFSARQFPNYSSELNVNALLLGDSALYLCASSLRAGGHQETQYFGPGTRLLVL.